One sample yielded the 19 T cell receptor beta chains listed below, sequenced in a study of blood T cells in healthy people across ages. Then a second PCR, running roughly 7 to 11 cycles, was carried out with a sample-barcoded 5' primer and a J-beta primer mix. TCRdb reprocessed the 5' RACE reads with MiXCR, giving one entry per CDR3 protein. The sample holds over 550,000 distinct CDR3 sequences, approximately 30% seen once. The source material was blood. All receptors come from a woman of 80 years or more in good health.

The V call is TRBV3-1, the J call TRBJ2-3; TRBD2 matches at 10 bases. V lost 4 bases and J lost 4; bases outside the gene matches: 8. This CDR3 has 16 amino acids. Germline-derived CDR1 and CDR2 are LGHDT and YNNKEL (reference sequence). The CDR3, as DNA: TGTGCCAGCAGCCCCCTAAGCGGGGGGGCCCCAGATACGCAGTATTTT. This codes for CASSPLSGGAPDTQYF.

With regard to this clonotype: It may be a read error: a sequence one base away is much more abundant. The rearrangement joins TRBV7-9 to TRBJ2-1; 7 bases are shared with TRBD2. The length of the CDR3 is 15 residues. CDR1 is SEHNR, CDR2 FQNEAQ, per germline (reference sequence). The CDR3, as DNA: TGTTCCAGCAGCTTAGCTAGCGGCCCTTACAATGAGCAGTTCTTC. It yields the protein CSSSLASGPYNEQFF.

In this sample, this clonotype turned up many times. The CDR3 protein is CASSSRGVGQGYTF. The CDR3 region has the DNA TGCGCCAGCAGCTCCCGGGGAGTGGGCCAAGGCTACACCTTC. The chain uses TRBV5-1 and TRBJ1-2; no clear D gene. V dropped 3 bases and J dropped 8 bases, with 17 bases sitting between them. There are 14 residues in the CDR3. The germline gives CDR1 SGHRS, CDR2 YFSETQ.

This clonotype was recorded a few times. CDR3 protein: CASSRRTGNYGYTF. The CDR3 DNA reads as TGTGCCAGTAGCCGCAGGACAGGGAACTATGGCTACACCTTC. V gene TRBV19 combines with J gene TRBJ1-2; 8 bases match TRBD1. Germline V gene lookup returns CDR1 LNHDA and CDR2 SQIVND (reference sequence). The CDR3 contains 14 residues. With V trimmed by 6 bases and J by 2 bases, 5 bases remained unmatched.

Details on this clonotype: Being one base from a much bigger clone, this may be a read error. This chain connects TRBV29-1 to TRBJ2-2, with 7 nucleotides matching TRBD1. Germline CDR1 SQVTM, CDR2 ANQGSEA. This CDR3 comprises 14 residues. The V segment lost 6 bases and the J segment 5 bases; nucleotides outside the gene matches: 9. CDR3 nucleotide sequence: TGCAGCGTAGGGGGCACCCAGCGGACCGGGGAGCTGTTTTTT. It is translated as CSVGGTQRTGELFF.

This clonotype showed up just a few times. This sequence joins TRBV7-2 and TRBJ2-2; possibly TRBD2 for D (5 bases). Trimming left V 0 bases short and J 8 bases short, with 13 bases between. The CDR3 runs 15 residues. Germline CDR1 is SGHTA and CDR2 is FQGNSA. The CDR3 DNA reads TGTGCCAGCAGCTTAGCGGTTTTGGGAGCTGGGGAGCTGTTTTTT. It yields the protein CASSLAVLGAGELFF.

Ten or more counts support this clonotype. This rearrangement joins TRBV3-1 to TRBJ2-6; D uncertain. The CDR3 extends over 13 amino acids. Trimming shortened V by 6 bases and J by 7 bases, and 10 bases separated the two germline ends. The germline V gene has CDR1 LGHDT and CDR2 YNNKEL (reference sequence). The CDR3 here is CASSSGGANVLTF. For the CDR3, the DNA is TGTGCCAGCAGTTCGGGTGGAGCCAACGTCCTGACTTTC.

This clonotype has at least ten counts. This may be a read error, as it is one base from a much larger clone. The chain employs TRBV5-6 and TRBJ2-7, with D unresolved. The CDR3 is 16 amino acids. Trimming shortened V by 0 bases and J by 7 bases, and 20 bases separated the two germline ends. The germline gives CDR1 SGHDT, CDR2 YYEEEE. CDR3 amino acids: CASSLVASSRANEQYF. The DNA for the CDR3 is TGTGCCAGCAGCTTGGTTGCCTCAAGCCGCGCGAATGAGCAGTACTTC.

This clonotype occurred many times. The CDR3 bases are TGTGCCAGCAGGTCCGGGACAGGGGTCTACGAGCAGTACTTC. This encodes CASRSGTGVYEQYF. The gene calls are TRBV6-5 and TRBJ2-7; TRBD1 matches 10 bases. Per germline, CDR1 MNHEY and CDR2 SVGAGI. J lost 3 bases, V lost 6 bases, and 5 bases had no gene match. The CDR3 is made up of 14 amino acids.

This clonotype was counted ten times or more. This chain links TRBV24-1 with TRBJ2-5, with 15 positions matching TRBD2. From germline, CDR1 is KGHDR and CDR2 SFDVKD. This CDR3 is built from 13 residues. The trim removed 10 bases at V and 4 bases at J, leaving 0 bases unmatched. The CDR3 spells CATGLAGGETQYF. CDR3 coding DNA: TGTGCCACGGGACTAGCGGGGGGAGAGACCCAGTACTTC.

This clonotype was counted a few times. The gene calls are TRBV28 and TRBJ1-2; TRBD1 might be the D (5 bases). Germline lookup yields CDR1 MDHEN and CDR2 SYDVKM. Trimming took 4 bases from V and 2 from J, leaving 14 bases between them. The CDR3 contains 15 residues. CDR3 bases: TGTGCCAGCAGTTACCCCGGGGGGGTCAACTATGGCTACACCTTC. Translated: CASSYPGGVNYGYTF.

Many counts were recorded for this clonotype. The rearrangement joins TRBV6-5 to TRBJ1-2, with D uncertain. The length of the CDR3 is 12 residues. Germline loops: CDR1 MNHEY, CDR2 SVGAGI. V lost 2 bases and J lost 3, with 4 bases in between. The CDR3 loop reads CASSYGDYGYTF. The CDR3 region has the DNA TGTGCCAGCAGTTACGGGGACTATGGCTACACCTTC.

This chain joins TRBV5-1 and TRBJ2-4; the match to TRBD1 covers 7 bases. CDR1 is SGHRS, CDR2 YFSETQ, per germline. CDR3 length: 14 residues. V was clipped by 2 bases and J by 15 bases; unmatched bases: 14. The CDR3 loop is CASSFLQGDSEVYF. CDR3 nucleotide sequence: TGCGCCAGCAGCTTCCTCCAGGGGGATTCTGAGGTGTACTTC. Full variable domain (remainder filled in from reference TRBV5-1 and TRBJ2-4): KAGVTQTPRYLIKTRGQQVTLSCSPISGHRSVSWYQQTPGQGLQFLFEYFSETQRNKGNFPGRFSGRQFSNSRSEMNVSTLELGDSALYLCASSFLQGDSEVYFGAGTRLSVL.

This clonotype was detected ten times or more. The chain combines TRBV7-3 with TRBJ2-5, with D possibly being TRBD1 or TRBD2 (6 bases each). The CDR3 is 15 residues long. Trimming removed 4 bases at V and 2 bases at J, with 14 bases between. Germline-derived CDR1 and CDR2 are SGHTA and FQGTGA. Here the CDR3 reads CASSSARGVQETQYF. As DNA, the CDR3 is TGTGCCAGCAGCTCGGCTAGGGGGGTGCAAGAGACCCAGTACTTC.

Note on this clonotype: Given a much more abundant clone one base away, this may be a read error. This rearrangement joins TRBV20-1 to TRBJ1-1; no clear D. This CDR3 has 12 residues. The germline gives CDR1 DFQATT, CDR2 SNEGSKA (reference sequence). The CDR3 region is CSAFGRSTGAFF. CDR3 sequence (DNA): TGCAGTGCCTTCGGGAGGAGTACTGGAGCTTTCTTT.

As for this clonotype: A much bigger clone sits one base away, suggesting this may be a read error. The genes are TRBV11-2 and TRBJ2-1; TRBD1 aligns across 10 bases. Germline V CDR1 and CDR2: SGHAT, FQNNGV. CDR3 length equals 15 residues. This CDR3 is CASSYPGQGKGERFF. The CDR3 DNA follows: TGTGCCAGCAGCTACCCGGGACAGGGGAAAGGGGAGCGGTTCTTC.

The chain couples TRBV20-1 to TRBJ2-1; 9 nucleotides agree with TRBD2. Germline V gives CDR1 DFQATT, CDR2 SNEGSKA (reference sequence). This CDR3 contains 13 residues. The J segment lost 13 bases and the V segment lost 6 bases, leaving 13 bases of the junction unmatched. CDR3 region: CSAPRGGLETQFF. DNA for the CDR3: TGCAGTGCGCCGCGGGGGGGCTTGGAGACCCAGTTCTTC.

The rearrangement links TRBV9 to TRBJ1-2, with a possible D match to TRBD1 (5 bases). Germline lookup yields CDR1 SGDLS and CDR2 YYNGEE. Trimming stripped 3 bases from V and 4 bases from J, with 13 bases between. The CDR3 runs to 14 residues. The CDR3: CASSGVAGPYGYTF. The CDR3 DNA sequence: TGTGCCAGCAGCGGAGTGGCAGGGCCCTATGGCTACACCTTC.

Only one count was recorded for this clonotype. The V call is TRBV27, the J call TRBJ2-2; D might be TRBD1 (6 bases). Germline V CDR1 and CDR2: MNHEY, SMNVEV (reference sequence). The CDR3 contains 16 residues. Trimming left V 3 bases short and J 1 base short, with 12 bases between. Written as DNA, the CDR3 is TGTGCCAGCAGTTTCAGGAAAGGGGGGAACACCGGGGAGCTGTTTTTT. Amino acid sequence: CASSFRKGGNTGELFF.